This T cell receptor beta chain appears in the sequencing data of a study of OX40 agonist ivuxolimab in advanced cancers. The study in broad terms: Ivuxolimab, which targeted the costimulatory receptor OX40 (CD134), was an agonistic, fully human IgG2 monoclonal antibody. The paper reports the monotherapy dose-escalation portion (N = 52 patients) of the phase I ivuxolimab trial. In the dose-escalation cohort, 82.7% of patients were male, and the mean age was about 55 years, with a range of about 23 to 90. Partial responses occurred in three dose-escalation patients: two with cutaneous melanoma and one with hepatocellular carcinoma. Peripheral TCRbeta sequencing aimed to test whether ivuxolimab altered TCR sequence diversity and caused clonal T-cell expansion. Among the 50 to 55 dose-escalation patients, approximately 20 had hepatocellular carcinoma, around 15 melanoma, 9 renal cell carcinoma and 9 head and neck cancer. Patients were allowed to have had prior anti-PD-1, anti-PD-L1 or anti-CTLA-4 therapy, and around 40% of the dose-escalation patients had previously received checkpoint inhibitors. Intravenous ivuxolimab was administered to patients every 2 weeks at six dose levels: 0.01, 0.1, 0.3, 1.5, 3 and 10 mg/kg. Results and caveats for the whole study, not just this receptor: In partial responders in the 0.1-3.0 mg/kg groups, normalized peripheral clonal expansion was found to be among the lowest, especially among CD8+ T cells. Low levels of normalized T-cell clonal expansion were also seen in some patients who did not respond. The antigen specificity of the clonally expanded peripheral T cells was not determined. After ivuxolimab, expanded clones were on average more numerous among CD8+ T cells than among CD4+ T cells. At doses of 0.1 to 3.0 mg/kg, clonal expansion of both CD4+ and CD8+ blood T cells was observed from baseline to week 6.

Genomic DNA was extracted from sorted cells for sequencing of the TCRbeta CDR3 region. TCRbeta CDR3 regions were sequenced using the immunoSEQ Assay. TCRdb carries this immuneACCESS record with in-frame sequences only. Its versions omit some clonotypes, under half of them owing to an unresolved V gene in the studies checked, with the rest unexplained. This sample is represented by about 61,000 clones; about 92% of them were singletons. The top ten constitute approximately 20% of the sample. The trial excluded patients who had a history of autoimmune disease or were on systemic immunosuppression. Peripheral blood for TCR sequencing was collected from all dose cohorts at baseline, on cycle 4 day 1, and on cycle 7 day 1. Samples came from an open-label, multicenter, first-in-human phase I dose-escalation trial of ivuxolimab. Adults with locally advanced or metastatic melanoma, renal cell carcinoma, hepatocellular carcinoma or head and neck squamous cell carcinoma were enrolled in the trial. Before TCR sequencing, CD4+ T cells and CD8+ T cells were sorted from peripheral blood as separate populations.

As for this clone: Its binding antigen is unknown. No much larger clonotype is one base removed from it; base qualities were not supplied.

V loses 6 bases of germline sequence and J loses 0 bases, and the interval between the two ends is 6 bases. Its CDR3 holds 13 amino acids, cysteine through phenylalanine. Of all the DNA, just the CDR3 is kept, 39 bases in frame from base 1. CDR1 and CDR2, per the germline V gene, are SNHLY and FYNNEI. The clonotype was recovered from an adult with an advanced solid tumor such as melanoma, head and neck, liver or kidney cancer. Recombination connected TRBV2 to TRBJ1-3, with the D segment identity uncertain. Sample: CD4+ or CD8+ T cells sorted from blood, taken in a trial of the OX40 agonist ivuxolimab. The DNA sequence is given as TGTGCCAGCAGGGGGTACTCTGGAAACACCATATATTTT. The resulting protein is CASRGYSGNTIYF.